This T cell receptor (beta chain) was captured in a study of T cells in Graves' hyperthyroidism and ophthalmopathy. Regions amplified from RNA transcripts were the TCR beta CDR3 regions. The TCR CDR3 first-round RT-PCR relied on the HTBI primer set. One entry per CDR3 protein, called by TCRdb with MiXCR from the multiplex PCR reads. The data contain 400,000 to 600,000 distinct CDR3 sequences, about a fifth of them seen just once; the ten biggest clones take up about 26%. CDR3 length: 14 residues. The V end was cut by 2 bases, the J end by 6 bases, with 13 bases between. Per germline, CDR1 MGHRA and CDR2 YSYEKL. Exclusions: uncontrolled infection, other autoimmune disease, pregnancy, lactation.

The chain has TRBV4-1 and TRBJ1-1; no clear D. Sequencing used blood. The receptor comes from a man aged 18 to 30 with Graves' hyperthyroidism. This CDR3 is CASSQSGYLSEAFF. CDR3 DNA sequence: TGCGCCAGCAGCCAATCTGGATACTTGTCTGAAGCTTTCTTT.